Below, one T cell receptor beta chain is given with its context. The data belong to a study of T cell changes during pregnancy in multiple sclerosis. Germline V gene data show CDR1 as MNHNY and CDR2 as SVGAGI (reference sequence). J lost 4 bases, V lost 0 bases, and 2 bases had no gene match. This CDR3 region has 14 residues. Only in-frame clones appear in the TCRdb table, and some are missing; sequencing was by immunoSEQ multiplex PCR. Among some 41,000 clones listed, 89% were seen once. The rearrangement joins TRBV6-6 to TRBJ2-7; 8 bases fit TRBD1. Sequencing used CD4+ T cells from peripheral blood mononuclear cells, obtained after pregnancy. This TCR derives from a female donor with multiple sclerosis, enrolled in a pregnancy study. The CDR3 reads CASSYSGQGYEQYF. The CDR3, as DNA: TGTGCCAGCAGTTACTCAGGACAGGGATACGAGCAGTACTTC.